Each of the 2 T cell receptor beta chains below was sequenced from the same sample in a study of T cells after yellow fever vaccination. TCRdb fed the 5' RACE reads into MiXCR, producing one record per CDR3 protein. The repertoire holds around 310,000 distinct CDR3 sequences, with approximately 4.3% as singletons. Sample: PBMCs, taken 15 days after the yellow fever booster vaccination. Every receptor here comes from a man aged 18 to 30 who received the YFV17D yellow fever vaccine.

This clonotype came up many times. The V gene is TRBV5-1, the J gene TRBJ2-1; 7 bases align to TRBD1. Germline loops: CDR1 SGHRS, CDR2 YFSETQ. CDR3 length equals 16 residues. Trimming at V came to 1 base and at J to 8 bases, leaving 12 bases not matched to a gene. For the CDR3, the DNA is TGCGCCAGCAGCTTGAGGCCGAACAGGGGCAACGATGAGCAGTTCTTC. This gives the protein CASSLRPNRGNDEQFF.

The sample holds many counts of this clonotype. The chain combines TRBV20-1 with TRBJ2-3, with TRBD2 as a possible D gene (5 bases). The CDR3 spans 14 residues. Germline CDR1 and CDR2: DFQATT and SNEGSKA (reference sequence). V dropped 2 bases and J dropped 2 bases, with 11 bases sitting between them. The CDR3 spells CSARTRGNTDTQYF. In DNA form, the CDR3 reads TGCAGTGCTAGAACCCGGGGTAACACAGATACGCAGTATTTT.